A single sample is the source of the 3 T cell receptor beta chains below, sequenced in a study of identical twins. TCRdb redid the calling of the 5' RACE reads with MiXCR, one entry per CDR3 protein. There are hundreds of thousands of distinct CDR3 sequences in the sample; over 8.5% occur only once, and roughly 0.97% lies in the top ten. These data were also reused for a study on yellow fever vaccine responses in identical twins.

The specimen was PBMCs. These receptor sequences come from a woman younger than 30 in good health.

This clonotype has a count of ten or more. The rearrangement links TRBV12-3 or TRBV12-4 to TRBJ2-7; the D is unclear. CDR3 length: 13 amino acids. The V gene lost 5 bases and the J gene lost 3 bases, with 11 bases spanning the gap. The CDR3 reads CASSSTAYYEQYF. CDR3 sequence (DNA): TGTGCCAGCAGTAGTACAGCATACTACGAGCAGTACTTC.

This clonotype was observed many times. This rearrangement joins TRBV12-3 or TRBV12-4 to TRBJ2-7; D might be TRBD1 (5 bases). V gave up 5 bases and J gave up 0 bases, with 11 bases separating them. The CDR3 contains 14 residues. CDR3 nucleotides: TGTGCCAGCAGTAAAACAGGTAGCTCCTACGAGCAGTACTTC. Translating it yields CASSKTGSSYEQYF.

In its sample, this clonotype was seen a few times. The V and J genes are TRBV5-1 and TRBJ2-3; 9 positions agree with TRBD2. After removal of 0 bases from V and 6 bases from J, the junction contained 5 bases not matched to a gene. This CDR3 has 15 amino acids. Germline V gene data show CDR1 as SGHRS and CDR2 as YFSETQ. The CDR3 DNA reads as TGCGCCAGCAGCTTGGAAATAGCGGGGGTGGATACGCAGTATTTT. Its translation is CASSLEIAGVDTQYF.